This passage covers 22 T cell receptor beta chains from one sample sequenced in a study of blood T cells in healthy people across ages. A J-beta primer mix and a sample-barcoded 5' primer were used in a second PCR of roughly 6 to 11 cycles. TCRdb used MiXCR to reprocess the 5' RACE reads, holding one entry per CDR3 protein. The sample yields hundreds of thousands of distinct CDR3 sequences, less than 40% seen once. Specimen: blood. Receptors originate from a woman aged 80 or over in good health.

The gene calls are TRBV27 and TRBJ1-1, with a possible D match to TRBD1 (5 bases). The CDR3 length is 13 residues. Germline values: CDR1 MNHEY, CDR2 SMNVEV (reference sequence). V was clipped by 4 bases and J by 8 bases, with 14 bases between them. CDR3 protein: CASSWGAAREAFF. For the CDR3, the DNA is TGTGCCAGCAGTTGGGGCGCCGCACGCGAAGCTTTCTTT.

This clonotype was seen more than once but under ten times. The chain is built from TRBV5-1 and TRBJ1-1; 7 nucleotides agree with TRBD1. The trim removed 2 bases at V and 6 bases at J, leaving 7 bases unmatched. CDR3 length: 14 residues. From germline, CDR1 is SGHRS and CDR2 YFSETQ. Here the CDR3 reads CASSLGGREAEAFF. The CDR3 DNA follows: TGCGCCAGCAGCTTAGGGGGCAGGGAGGCTGAAGCTTTCTTT.

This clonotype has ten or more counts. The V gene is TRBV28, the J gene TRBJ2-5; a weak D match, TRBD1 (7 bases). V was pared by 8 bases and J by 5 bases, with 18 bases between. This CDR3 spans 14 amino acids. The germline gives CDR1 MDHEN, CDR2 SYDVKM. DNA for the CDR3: TGTGCCAGCGCCCCAGGGGGACTTCGGGAGACCCAGTACTTC. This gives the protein CASAPGGLRETQYF.

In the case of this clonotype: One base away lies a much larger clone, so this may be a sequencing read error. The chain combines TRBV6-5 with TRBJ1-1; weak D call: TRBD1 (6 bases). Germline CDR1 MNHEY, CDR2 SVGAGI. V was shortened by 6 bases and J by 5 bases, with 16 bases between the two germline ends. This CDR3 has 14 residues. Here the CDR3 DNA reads TGTGCCAGCAGAGTACAGGGATCCACGACTGAAGCTTTCTTT. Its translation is CASRVQGSTTEAFF.

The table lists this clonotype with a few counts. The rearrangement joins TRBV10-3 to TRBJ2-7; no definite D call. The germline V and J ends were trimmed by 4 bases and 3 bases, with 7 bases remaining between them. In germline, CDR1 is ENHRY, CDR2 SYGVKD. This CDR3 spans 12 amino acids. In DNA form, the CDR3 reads TGTGCCATCAGTGGGAGACGCTACGAGCAGTACTTC. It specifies CAISGRRYEQYF.

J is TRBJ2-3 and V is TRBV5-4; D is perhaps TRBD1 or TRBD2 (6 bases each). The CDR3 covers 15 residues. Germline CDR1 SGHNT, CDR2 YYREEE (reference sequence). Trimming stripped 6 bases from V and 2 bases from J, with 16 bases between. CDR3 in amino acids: CASIQRGASTDTQYF. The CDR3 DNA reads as TGTGCCAGCATCCAGAGGGGGGCTTCCACAGATACGCAGTATTTT.

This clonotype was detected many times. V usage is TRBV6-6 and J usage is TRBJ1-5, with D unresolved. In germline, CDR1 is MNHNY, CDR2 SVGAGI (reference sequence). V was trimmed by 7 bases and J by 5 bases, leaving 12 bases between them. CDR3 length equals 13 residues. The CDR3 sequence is CASNPYSDQPQHF. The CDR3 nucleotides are TGTGCCAGCAACCCCTACAGTGATCAGCCCCAGCATTTT.

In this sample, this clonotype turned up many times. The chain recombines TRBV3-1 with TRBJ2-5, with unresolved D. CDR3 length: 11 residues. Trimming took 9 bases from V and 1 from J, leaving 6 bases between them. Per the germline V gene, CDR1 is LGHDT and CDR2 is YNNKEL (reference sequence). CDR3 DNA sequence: TGTGCCAGTGCCCTCCAAGAGACCCAGTACTTC. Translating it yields CASALQETQYF.

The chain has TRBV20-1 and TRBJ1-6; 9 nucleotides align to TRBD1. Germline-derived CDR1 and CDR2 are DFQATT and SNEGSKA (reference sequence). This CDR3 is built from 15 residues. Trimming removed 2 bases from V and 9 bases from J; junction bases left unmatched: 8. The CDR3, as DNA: TGCAGTGCTAGACCCGGGACAGGGCAACCTTCACCCCTCCACTTT. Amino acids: CSARPGTGQPSPLHF.

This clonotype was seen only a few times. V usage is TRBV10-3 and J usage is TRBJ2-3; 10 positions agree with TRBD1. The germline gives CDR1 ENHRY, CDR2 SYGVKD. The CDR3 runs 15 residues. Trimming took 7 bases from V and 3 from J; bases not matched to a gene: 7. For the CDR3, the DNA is TGTGCCATCAAAGAGGGACAGGGGAAGACAGATACGCAGTATTTT. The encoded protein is CAIKEGQGKTDTQYF.

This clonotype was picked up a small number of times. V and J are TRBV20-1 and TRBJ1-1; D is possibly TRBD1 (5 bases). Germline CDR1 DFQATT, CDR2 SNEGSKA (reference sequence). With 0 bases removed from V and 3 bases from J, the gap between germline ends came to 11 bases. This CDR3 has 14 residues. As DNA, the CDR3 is TGCAGTGCTAGAGATACAGGTCCGGACACTGAAGCTTTCTTT. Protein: CSARDTGPDTEAFF.

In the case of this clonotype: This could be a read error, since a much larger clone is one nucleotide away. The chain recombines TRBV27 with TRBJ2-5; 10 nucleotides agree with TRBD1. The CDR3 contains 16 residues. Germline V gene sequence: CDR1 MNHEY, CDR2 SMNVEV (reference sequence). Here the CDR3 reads CANSVTGGWGQETQYF. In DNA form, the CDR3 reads TGTGCCAACAGTGTGACAGGGGGCTGGGGGCAAGAGACCCAGTACTTC.

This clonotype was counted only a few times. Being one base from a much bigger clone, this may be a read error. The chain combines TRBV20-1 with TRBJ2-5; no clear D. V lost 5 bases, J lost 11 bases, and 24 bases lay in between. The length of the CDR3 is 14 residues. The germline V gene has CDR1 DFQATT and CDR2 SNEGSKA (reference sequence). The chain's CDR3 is CSASGPHFNNEQYF. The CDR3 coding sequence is TGCAGTGCTTCCGGGCCGCACTTTAACAATGAGCAGTACTTC.

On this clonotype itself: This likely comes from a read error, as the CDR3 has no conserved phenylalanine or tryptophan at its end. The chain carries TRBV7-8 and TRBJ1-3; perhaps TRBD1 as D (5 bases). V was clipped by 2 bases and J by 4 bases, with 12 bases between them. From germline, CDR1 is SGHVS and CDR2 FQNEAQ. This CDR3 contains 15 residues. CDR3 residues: CASSLNRQSGNTIYL. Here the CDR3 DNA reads TGTGCCAGCAGCTTAAACAGGCAGTCCGGAAACACCATATATTTG.

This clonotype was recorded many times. CDR3 DNA: TGTGCCAGCAGCTTCCCCAGGGGAAGCGAGCAGTACTTC. Its protein product is CASSFPRGSEQYF. This sequence joins TRBV7-9 and TRBJ2-7; tentatively, D is TRBD1 (6 bases). This CDR3 has 13 amino acids. Trimming cost V 3 bases and J 6 bases, with 12 bases left between them. Germline CDR1 reads SEHNR; CDR2 reads FQNEAQ (reference sequence).

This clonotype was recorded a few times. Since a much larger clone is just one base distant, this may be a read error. The CDR3 nucleotides are TGCGCCAGCAGCCAAGAATTGGCCGGACTCACTGAAGCTTTCTTT. Translated, it gives CASSQELAGLTEAFF. The chain has TRBV4-1 and TRBJ1-1; D unresolved. The ends were cut back, 0 bases at V and 4 bases at J, with 12 bases in the middle. This CDR3 spans 15 amino acids. Germline lookup yields CDR1 MGHRA and CDR2 YSYEKL.

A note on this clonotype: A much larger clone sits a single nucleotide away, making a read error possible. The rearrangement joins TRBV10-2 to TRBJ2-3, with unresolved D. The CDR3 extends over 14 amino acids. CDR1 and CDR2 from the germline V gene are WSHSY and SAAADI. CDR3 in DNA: TGCGCCAGCAGTAAGTCCCTATCAGGTTGGACGCAGTATTTT. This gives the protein CASSKSLSGWTQYF.

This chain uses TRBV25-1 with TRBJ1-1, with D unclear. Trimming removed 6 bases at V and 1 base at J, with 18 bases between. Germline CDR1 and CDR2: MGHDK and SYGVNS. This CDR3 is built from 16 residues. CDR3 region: CASSALGPLANTEAFF. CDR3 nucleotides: TGTGCCAGCAGCGCGTTGGGCCCCCTGGCGAACACTGAAGCTTTCTTT. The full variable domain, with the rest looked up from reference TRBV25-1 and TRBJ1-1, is EADIYQTPRYLVIGTGKKITLECSQTMGHDKMYWYQQDPGMELHLIHYSYGVNSTEKGDLSSESTVSRIRTEHFPLTLESARPSHTSQYLCASSALGPLANTEAFFGQGTRLTVV.

The CDR3, as DNA: TGTGCCACCAGCAGAGGGGAGCTAGCGGTACACAATGAGCAGTTCTTC. It specifies CATSRGELAVHNEQFF. The chain carries TRBV15 and TRBJ2-1; 7 positions agree with TRBD2. Per germline, CDR1 LNHNV and CDR2 YYDKDF (reference sequence). Trimming at V came to 1 base and at J to 5 bases, leaving 8 bases not matched to a gene. The CDR3 length is 16 residues.

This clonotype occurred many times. CDR3 in amino acids: CASSENQSYEQYF. The CDR3 DNA reads TGTGCCAGCAGTGAGAACCAGTCCTACGAGCAGTACTTC. The chain recombines TRBV6-1 with TRBJ2-7; D is unclear. The CDR3 totals 13 residues. The V gene's germline CDR1 is MNHNS and CDR2 SASEGT. V gave up 3 bases and J gave up 1 base, with 7 bases separating them.

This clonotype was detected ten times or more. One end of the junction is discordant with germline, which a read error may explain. This CDR3 reads CASRRGQGAYEQYF. The CDR3 DNA reads as TGCGCCAGCAGACGAGGACAGGGAGCCTACGAGCAGTACTTC. The rearrangement uses TRBV6-5 and TRBJ2-7; the match to TRBD1 covers 8 bases. The CDR3 contains 14 residues. In germline, CDR1 is MNHEY, CDR2 SVGAGI.

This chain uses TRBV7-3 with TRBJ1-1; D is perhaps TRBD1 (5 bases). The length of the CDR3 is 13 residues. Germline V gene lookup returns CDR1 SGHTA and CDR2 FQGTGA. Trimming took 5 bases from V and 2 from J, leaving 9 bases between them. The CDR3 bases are TGTGCCAGCAGCATCGGGACTAACACTGAAGCTTTCTTT. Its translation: CASSIGTNTEAFF.